This TCR beta chain stems from a study of blood T cells in healthy people across ages (dated by TCRdb to between 2015 and 2016). In terms of the full investigation: In model experiments, template switching captured roughly one uniquely barcoded TCR beta cDNA molecule for every two T cells. To track age-related changes in TCR beta repertoire diversity, the study relied on deep sequencing normalized with unique cDNA molecular identifiers. The donors were divided into four age groups: young (average approximately 17 years), middle-aged (approximately 39), aged (under 70) and long-lived (about 79). To avoid experimental bias, donors of different ages were spread randomly across the sequencing lanes. For two donors (one aged 18 to 30 and one aged 80 or older), the study analyzed two additional independent replicas of 1 million unique cDNA reads from the same blood draw. Study-wide conclusions, independent of this receptor: Observed TCR beta diversity per million T cells fell roughly linearly with age, and a significant reduction was already apparent by age roughly 41. A strong correlation was found between observed TCR beta diversity and the percentage of naive T cells measured by flow cytometry. Since profiling was done on bulk unsorted PBMCs, naive and antigen-experienced compartments could not be conclusively compared. Because the CMV infection status of the donors was unknown, age-related changes in expanded clonotypes may potentially have been confounded. Estimates of total diversity based on one million sequenced T cells were considered lower bounds and underestimates. The long-lived group showed more naive CD4+ T cells, fewer expanded clones and increased TCR diversity than the aged group, suggesting age selection.

Receptor libraries were prepared by 5' RACE. Sequencing was carried out with an Illumina HiSeq 2500. A second about 7 to 11 cycle PCR used a sample-barcoded 5' primer and a J-beta primer mix. A template-switch 5' adaptor carrying 12 random nucleotides introduced a unique molecular identifier onto each TCR beta cDNA molecule. Each sample yielded at least 3 million CDR3-containing paired-end reads. First-strand cDNA was synthesized from all RNA with the Mint cDNA synthesis kit, primed by a TRBC-specific oligonucleotide. Following uracil-DNA glycosylase treatment, a first 18-cycle PCR with universal primers M1SS and BC2_uni_R was performed on all cDNA. On the authors' methods: For normalization, 1 million high-quality reads were randomly selected from each sample, with every read carrying a distinct molecular identifier. Instead of being binned into consensus sequences, reads with shared molecular identifiers were discarded. CDR3 identification, clonotype clustering and error correction used MiTCR with a Q25 quality threshold and the strictest error-elimination algorithm. Lower-bound total TCR beta diversity was estimated with a nonparametric unseen species model using Euler transformation. The raw public reads went through TCRdb reprocessing: fastp at Q25, MiXCR clone calling, in-frame beta chains kept. Every entry covers one CDR3 protein and lists the most common genes and DNA from its rows. TCRdb's processing, not the authors', yielded these V and J calls. The table for this sample lists approximately 810,000 distinct CDR3 sequences; 25% to 30% of them were counted only once. The ten largest make up 17% of the sample.

Trimming at the junction amounts to 3 bases on V and 10 bases on J, and the germline ends lie 24 bases apart. Inclusive of the bounding cysteine and phenylalanine, the CDR3 is 15 residues long. The sequence is cut down to CDR3 DNA, 45 bases in frame from base 1. The germline V gene (reference sequence) gives CDR1 as DFQATT and CDR2 as SNEGSKA. Turning to this clonotype: The antigen this receptor binds is unknown. No quality values exist for individual bases; no much larger clone is one base distant.

The donors were roughly 40 Caucasian individuals from Russia, aged 6 to 90 years, who were systemically healthy. Each donor gave 8 to 10 milliliters of peripheral blood, drawn into EDTA-treated Vacutainer tubes. Ficoll-Paque density-gradient centrifugation was used to isolate PBMCs, with at least 6.5 million per sample. Total RNA was extracted from PBMCs with Trizol reagent, with at least 5.5 micrograms obtained per sample. The percentages of naive CD45RAhigh/CD27high T cells were determined by flow cytometry on a PBMC aliquot from every donor. The TCR was taken from an elderly woman in good health. The rearranged segments are TRBV20-1 and TRBJ1-1, with the D gene uncertain. The sample was blood. CDR3 loop: CSASLTTTGSSGAFF. The nucleotide sequence is given as TGCAGTGCTAGTCTTACAACGACCGGGAGTAGTGGAGCTTTCTTT.